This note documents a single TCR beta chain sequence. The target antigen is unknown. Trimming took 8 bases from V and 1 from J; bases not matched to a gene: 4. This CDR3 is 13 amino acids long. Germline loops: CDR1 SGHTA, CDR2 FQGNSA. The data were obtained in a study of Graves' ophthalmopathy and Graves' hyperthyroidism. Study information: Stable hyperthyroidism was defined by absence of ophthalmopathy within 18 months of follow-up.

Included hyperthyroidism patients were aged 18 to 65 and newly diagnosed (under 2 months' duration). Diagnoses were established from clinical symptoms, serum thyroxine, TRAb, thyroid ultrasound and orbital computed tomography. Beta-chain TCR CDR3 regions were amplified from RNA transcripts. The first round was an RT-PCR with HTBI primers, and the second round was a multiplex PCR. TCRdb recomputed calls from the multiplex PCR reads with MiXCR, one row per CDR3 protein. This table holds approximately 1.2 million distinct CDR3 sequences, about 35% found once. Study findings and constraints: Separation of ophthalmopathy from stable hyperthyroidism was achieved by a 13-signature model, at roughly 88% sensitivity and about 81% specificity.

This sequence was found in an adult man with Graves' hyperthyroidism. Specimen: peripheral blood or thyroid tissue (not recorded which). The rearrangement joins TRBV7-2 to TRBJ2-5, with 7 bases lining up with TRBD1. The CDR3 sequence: CASHRGPQETQYF. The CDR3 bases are TGTGCCAGCCACAGGGGCCCCCAAGAGACCCAGTACTTC.